This T cell receptor (beta chain) originates from a study of Tregs in tolerant kidney transplant recipients (dated by TCRdb to the late 2010s). Study-wide context: The study applied TCRbeta sequencing to find donor-specific regulatory T cells before combined kidney and bone marrow transplantation and then followed those same cells after transplant. Several methods of expanding Tregs specific for an allogeneic donor were compared by TCRbeta repertoire sequencing in a few healthy controls. Summary of the overall study and its limitations: Expanding Tregs with activated donor B cells appeared to identify the most biologically relevant and donor-specific TCRbeta repertoire. The study was limited by small patient numbers, and the findings need validation in larger populations and under other immunosuppression protocols. Although technical replication error seemed to be minimal, the question of biological reproducibility was not addressed directly.

Unstimulated Tregs (CD4+CD25+CD127-), CD4+ non-Tregs (CD4+CD25-), CD4 and CD8 cells were FACS-sorted from thawed PBMCs. Healthy control blood was obtained either as purchased buffy coats or from healthy volunteers. Healthy control blood was separated into PBMCs by Ficoll density gradient and cryopreserved, and patient PBMCs were collected both before and after transplant. For TCRbeta CDR3 sequencing, genomic DNA was extracted from sorted cells using the QIAGEN DNeasy Blood and Tissue Kit. High-throughput TCRbeta CDR3 sequencing, which included PCR amplification with bias correction and internal controls, was done commercially through immunoSEQ. As for the authors' bioinformatics: Unique productive TCRbeta sequences were defined by CDR3 nucleotide sequence when primers matched and otherwise by CDR3 amino acid sequence together with Vbeta and Jbeta genes. To correct for sorting error, sequences found in more than one sorted population at a frequency ratio of 2:1 or less were discarded, and the remaining shared sequences were assigned to the population with the higher frequency. A sequence counted as donor-reactive if, in CFSE-low cells, the sequence had a frequency of at least 0.01% and was expanded at least 5-fold compared with unstimulated cells. Repertoire divergence was quantified by Jensen-Shannon divergence calculated from the top 100 TCRbeta sequences ranked by frequency. For samples with multiple sequencing runs, sorting error was corrected in each run separately before the runs were combined. TCRdb limited this immuneACCESS table to in-frame rearrangements with V and J called. A share of clones is missing; checked studies link under half to unresolved V genes, and the rest is unexplained. The V and J calls and clone size were taken over from that table, and D and trimming were inferred from the DNA. In this sample the table shows 90,000 or so clones, around nine tenths of which occur a single time. The top ten constitute 4.7% of the sample.

From cysteine to phenylalanine, the CDR3 is 13 amino acids long. Only CDR3 DNA is held: 39 bases, read in frame from base 1. Sequences MNHEY (CDR1) and SVGAGI (CDR2) are obtained from the germline V gene. V is clipped by 0 bases and J by 5 bases, and the sequence between their germline boundaries is 7 bases long. In its sample, this clone was seen once. Its antigen is not yet known. The sample holds no much larger clone one base away, and base qualities are not on file. This sequence originates from a human donor in good health. What was sequenced was CD8+ T cells from blood. In this chain, TRBV6-5 is recombined with TRBJ1-2; no confident D gene assignment can be made. The sequenced DNA is TGTGCCAGCAGTTACTCGGTGGGATATGGCTACACCTTC. It translates to CASSYSVGYGYTF.